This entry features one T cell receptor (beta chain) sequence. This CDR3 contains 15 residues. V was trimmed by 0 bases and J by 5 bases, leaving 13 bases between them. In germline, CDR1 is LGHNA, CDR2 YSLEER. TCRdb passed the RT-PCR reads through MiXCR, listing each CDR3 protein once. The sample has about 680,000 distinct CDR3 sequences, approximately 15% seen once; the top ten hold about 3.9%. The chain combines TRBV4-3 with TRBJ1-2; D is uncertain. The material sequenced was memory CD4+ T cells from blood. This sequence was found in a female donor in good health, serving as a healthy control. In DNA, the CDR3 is TGCGCCAGCAGCCAAGATCAGACGTCACGGTATGGCTACACCTTC. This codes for CASSQDQTSRYGYTF.